Shown below are 10 T cell receptor beta chains from a single sample sequenced in a study of T cells after yellow fever vaccination. TCRdb used MiXCR to reprocess the 5' RACE reads, holding one entry per CDR3 protein. This table holds about 360,000 distinct CDR3 sequences, roughly 6.1% found once. The sequenced sample was PBMCs, obtained 5 days after the yellow fever booster vaccination. The source of these receptors is a man aged 30 to 39 who received the YFV17D yellow fever vaccine.

This clonotype was counted ten times or more. The chain couples TRBV7-9 to TRBJ1-5; D is unresolved. The CDR3 runs to 14 residues. CDR1 and CDR2 (germline): SEHNR, FQNEAQ (reference sequence). Trimming took 9 bases from V and 4 from J, leaving 16 bases between them. As DNA, the CDR3 is TGTGCCAGTTTGGTAGGCGGTTGGAATCAGCCCCAGCATTTT. Protein product: CASLVGGWNQPQHF.

This clonotype appeared many times. This CDR3 reads CASGSNTQYF. The CDR3 DNA sequence: TGTGCCAGCGGCTCAAATACGCAGTATTTT. This chain connects TRBV12-3 or TRBV12-4 to TRBJ2-3; D gene unclear. V was pared by 8 bases and J by 7 bases, with 7 bases between. The CDR3 sequence is 10 residues long.

The sample holds many counts of this clonotype. The J gene is TRBJ2-6, the V gene TRBV5-1; TRBD2 is a possible D gene (5 bases). CDR3 length equals 17 residues. Germline CDR1 SGHRS, CDR2 YFSETQ. V dropped 2 bases and J dropped 0 bases, with 12 bases sitting between them. Written as DNA, the CDR3 is TGCGCCAGCAGCTTCACCGGGATCAGCTCTGGGGCCAACGTCCTGACTTTC. This translates into CASSFTGISSGANVLTF.

In its sample, this clonotype was seen many times. For the CDR3, the DNA is TGTGCCAGCAGCATTAGACAGGGCCATGGCTACACCTTC. Its translation is CASSIRQGHGYTF. The chain joins TRBV5-5 to TRBJ1-2, with 7 nucleotides matching TRBD1. The CDR3 has 13 residues. The germline V gene encodes CDR1 SGHKS and CDR2 YYEKEE (reference sequence). J gave up 6 bases and V 4 bases, and 6 bases lay outside the gene matches.

This clonotype was seen many times. The rearrangement uses TRBV11-2 and TRBJ2-1; D is perhaps TRBD2 (5 bases). V was cut by 1 base and J by 6 bases, with 10 bases left in between. Germline CDR1 and CDR2: SGHAT and FQNNGV. There are 14 residues in the CDR3. CDR3 amino acids: CASSLVIASNEQFF. The CDR3 nucleotides are TGTGCCAGCAGCTTAGTTATAGCGAGCAATGAGCAGTTCTTC. The entire variable domain, with the rest obtained from reference TRBV11-2 and TRBJ2-1, is as follows: EAGVAQSPRYKIIEKRQSVAFWCNPISGHATLYWYQQILGQGPKLLIQFQNNGVVDDSQLPKDRFSAERLKGVDSTLKIQPAKLEDSAVYLCASSLVIASNEQFFGPGTRLTVL.

This clonotype came up many times. The rearrangement uses TRBV7-2 and TRBJ1-5, with D perhaps matching TRBD1 (5 bases). The germline V gene encodes CDR1 SGHTA and CDR2 FQGNSA. V was trimmed by 7 bases and J by 5 bases, leaving 12 bases between them. The CDR3 sequence is 13 residues long. The CDR3 spells CASTQGIYQPQHF. The CDR3 DNA follows: TGTGCCAGCACCCAGGGTATCTATCAGCCCCAGCATTTT.

The chain uses TRBV20-1 and TRBJ2-7, with D perhaps assigned TRBD1 or TRBD2 (5 bases each). There are 15 residues in the CDR3. V lost 1 base and J lost 3, with 16 bases in between. Germline V gene data show CDR1 as DFQATT and CDR2 as SNEGSKA (reference sequence). For the CDR3, the DNA is TGCAGTGCTAGAGTGTTGGGGGAGCAGATCTACGAGCAGTACTTC. It is translated as CSARVLGEQIYEQYF.

This clonotype was picked up a small number of times. The chain recombines TRBV29-1 with TRBJ2-5; D gene uncertain. Trimming pared 4 bases from V and 3 bases from J, leaving 6 bases between. Germline lookup yields CDR1 SQVTM and CDR2 ANQGSEA. The CDR3 length is 11 residues. The CDR3 sequence: CSVVNKETQYF. In nucleotides, the CDR3 is TGCAGCGTTGTAAATAAAGAGACCCAGTACTTC.

This rearrangement joins TRBV24-1 to TRBJ2-7; TRBD1 matches at 8 bases. Germline loops: CDR1 KGHDR, CDR2 SFDVKD. The CDR3 is made up of 14 amino acids. V was clipped by 11 bases and J by 0 bases; unmatched bases: 8. The CDR3 loop reads CAMLPGQASYEQYF. Here the CDR3 DNA reads TGTGCCATGCTGCCGGGACAGGCCTCCTACGAGCAGTACTTC.

The chain recombines TRBV5-1 with TRBJ2-1; 8 bases fit TRBD1. Losses at the gene ends were 4 bases for V and 9 bases for J; bases not matched to a gene: 9. CDR1 is SGHRS, CDR2 YFSETQ, per germline. The CDR3 has 14 amino acids. The CDR3 DNA reads TGCGCCAGCAGCCCGGGACAGGCAGTGGGTGAGCAGTTCTTC. This codes for CASSPGQAVGEQFF.